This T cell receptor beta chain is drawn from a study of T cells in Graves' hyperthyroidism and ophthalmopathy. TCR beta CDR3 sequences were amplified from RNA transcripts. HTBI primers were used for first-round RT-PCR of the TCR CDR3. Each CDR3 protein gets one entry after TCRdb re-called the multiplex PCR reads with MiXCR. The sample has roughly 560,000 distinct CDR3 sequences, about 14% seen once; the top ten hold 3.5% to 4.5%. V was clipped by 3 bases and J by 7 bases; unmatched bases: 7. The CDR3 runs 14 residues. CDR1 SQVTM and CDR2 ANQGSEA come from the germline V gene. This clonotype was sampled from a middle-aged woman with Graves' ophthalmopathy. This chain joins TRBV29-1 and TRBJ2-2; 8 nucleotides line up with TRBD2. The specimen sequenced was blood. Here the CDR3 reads CSVDDREGLGELFF. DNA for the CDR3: TGCAGCGTTGATGATCGGGAGGGCCTCGGGGAGCTGTTTTTT.